The 26 T cell receptor beta chains given below trace back to one sample, sequenced in a study of technical replicates of blood from a few donors. Clones were sequenced by immunoSEQ multiplex PCR, and TCRdb holds only the in-frame ones, with some missing. In the table there are around 69,000 clones, roughly 96% of which are singletons. Sequencing was performed on T cells isolated from PBMCs. The receptors here all came from a human donor in good health.

This chain uses TRBV18 with TRBJ1-1; D gene uncertain. Germline CDR1 is KGHSH and CDR2 is LQKENI. CDR3 length: 14 residues. V dropped 3 bases and J dropped 1 base, with 9 bases sitting between them. In DNA, the CDR3 is TGTGCCAGCTCACCGGCCTCCAGGAACACTGAAGCTTTCTTT. Translating gives CASSPASRNTEAFF.

This chain joins TRBV18 and TRBJ2-5, with TRBD1 matching 8 bases. Unmatched junction bases numbered 5, after V lost 5 bases and J lost 3 bases. The CDR3 length is 14 residues. Germline V gene lookup returns CDR1 KGHSH and CDR2 LQKENI. DNA for the CDR3: TGTGCCAGCTCAAAGACAGGGGCTGAAGAGACCCAGTACTTC. It is translated as CASSKTGAEETQYF.

CDR3 sequence: CASSYPDRIDEQFF. CDR3 bases: TGTGCCAGCAGTTACCCGGACAGAATAGATGAGCAGTTCTTC. This sequence joins TRBV6-5 and TRBJ2-1; weak D call: TRBD1 (6 bases). Trimming pared 2 bases from V and 8 bases from J, leaving 13 bases between. CDR1 and CDR2 from the germline V gene are MNHEY and SVGAGI. CDR3 size: 14 residues.

The chain recombines TRBV10-3 with TRBJ2-7; perhaps TRBD1 as D (6 bases). V lost 0 bases and J 9 bases, leaving 12 bases between the germline ends. This CDR3 has 13 amino acids. Germline CDR1 is ENHRY and CDR2 is SYGVKD. The CDR3 coding sequence is TGTGCCATCAGTGAGTCGGGGGCCCTTGGGCAGTACTTC. This translates into CAISESGALGQYF.

V usage is TRBV4-1 and J usage is TRBJ1-2; no definite D call. Germline V CDR1 and CDR2: MGHRA, YSYEKL. Trimming took 4 bases from V and 12 from J, leaving 21 bases between them. This CDR3 has 14 amino acids. The CDR3: CASSPSNTRVADTF. CDR3 nucleotides: TGCGCCAGCAGCCCGAGCAACACCCGGGTGGCTGACACCTTC.

The rearrangement joins TRBV10-3 to TRBJ2-3; 8 positions agree with TRBD2. The germline gives CDR1 ENHRY, CDR2 SYGVKD. V was clipped by 6 bases and J by 1 base; unmatched bases: 3. The CDR3 is made up of 14 amino acids. This CDR3 is CAIRSTSGTDTQYF. DNA of the CDR3: TGTGCCATCAGATCGACTAGCGGCACAGATACGCAGTATTTT.

The V and J genes are TRBV30 and TRBJ2-7; D is ambiguous. CDR1 and CDR2 from the germline V gene are GTSNPN and SVGIG (reference sequence). Trimming stripped 5 bases from V and 2 bases from J, with 19 bases between. The CDR3 consists of 15 residues. The CDR3 reads CAWDTVVGKTYEQYF. The CDR3, as DNA: TGTGCCTGGGACACGGTAGTTGGCAAGACCTACGAGCAGTACTTC.

The chain carries TRBV6-1 and TRBJ1-1, with D perhaps matching TRBD1 (6 bases). This CDR3 region has 14 residues. The V and J ends lost 6 bases and 7 bases respectively, with 18 bases between them. The germline V gene has CDR1 MNHNS and CDR2 SASEGT. The CDR3 nucleotides are TGTGCCAGCAGGGAGACAGGCAGGATTAGTGAAGCTTTCTTT. This translates into CASRETGRISEAFF.

This chain uses TRBV5-8 with TRBJ1-6; D is unclear. Germline CDR1 reads SGHTS; CDR2 reads YDEGEE. The V and J ends lost 3 bases and 10 bases respectively, with 17 bases between them. The CDR3 length is 15 residues. The CDR3 coding sequence is TGTGCCAGCAGCTCCGGGCCCCACCGGGAATCACCCCTCCACTTT. Encoded protein: CASSSGPHRESPLHF.

V gene TRBV6-5 combines with J gene TRBJ1-1, with no clear D. V lost 8 bases, J lost 1 base, and 8 bases lay in between. This CDR3 region has 12 residues. Germline CDR1 is MNHEY and CDR2 is SVGAGI. CDR3 region: CASVGGNTEAFF. The CDR3 region has the DNA TGTGCCAGCGTTGGAGGGAACACTGAAGCTTTCTTT.

The genes are TRBV9 and TRBJ2-5, with TRBD1 matching 7 bases. This CDR3 has 17 amino acids. Germline CDR1 reads SGDLS; CDR2 reads YYNGEE. The J segment lost 5 bases and the V segment lost 4 bases, leaving 17 bases of the junction unmatched. Written as DNA, the CDR3 is TGTGCCAGCAGCAGAGAGGCTTCGATGGACAGGAGGGAGACCCAGTACTTC. Amino acid sequence: CASSREASMDRRETQYF. Looking up the rest from reference TRBV9 and TRBJ2-5 gives the full variable domain: DSGVTQTPKHLITATGQRVTLRCSPRSGDLSVYWYQQSLDQGLQFLIQYYNGEERAKGNILERFSAQQFPDLHSELNLSSLELGDSALYFCASSREASMDRRETQYFGPGTRLLVL.

The J gene is TRBJ2-1, the V gene TRBV19, with 10 bases fitting TRBD2. Trimming cost V 5 bases and J 8 bases; bases outside gene matches: 12. This CDR3 comprises 16 residues. CDR1 is LNHDA and CDR2 is SQIVND in the germline V gene (reference sequence). CDR3 loop: CASSPRGVLAGDEQFF. For the CDR3, the DNA is TGTGCCAGTAGTCCGAGAGGGGTTCTAGCGGGAGATGAGCAGTTCTTC.

This chain connects TRBV28 to TRBJ2-5; the D gene is possibly TRBD2 (6 bases). Germline loops: CDR1 MDHEN, CDR2 SYDVKM. V was shortened by 8 bases and J by 2 bases, with 15 bases between the two germline ends. This CDR3 comprises 14 residues. DNA of the CDR3: TGTGCCAGCTCCCTTTGGAGGGATCAAGAGACCCAGTACTTC. Encoded protein: CASSLWRDQETQYF.

V usage is TRBV2 and J usage is TRBJ1-2, with TRBD1 as a possible D gene (6 bases). The CDR3 contains 16 residues. The V end lost 7 bases, the J end lost 3 bases, and 21 bases lay between the germline ends. The germline V gene has CDR1 SNHLY and CDR2 FYNNEI. CDR3 sequence reads: CASIREGGAEDYGYTF. The CDR3 nucleotides are TGTGCCAGCATACGAGAGGGGGGGGCTGAGGACTATGGCTACACCTTC.

This clone was seen a single time. The V and J genes are TRBV4-1 and TRBJ1-5, with D possibly being TRBD1 (5 bases). CDR1 MGHRA and CDR2 YSYEKL come from the germline V gene. This CDR3 is 16 amino acids long. V shed 0 bases and J shed 5 bases, with 14 bases lying between them. The DNA for the CDR3 is TGCGCCAGCAGCCAAGAGGGACGGAGGGATGATCAGCCCCAGCATTTT. Protein: CASSQEGRRDDQPQHF.

This chain uses TRBV6-5 with TRBJ2-6; D unresolved. The CDR3 spans 13 residues. V was shortened by 6 bases and J by 3 bases, with 6 bases between the two germline ends. CDR1 MNHEY and CDR2 SVGAGI come from the germline V gene. CDR3 in DNA: TGTGCCAGCAGGGCTGATGGGGCCAACGTCCTGACTTTC. Residues: CASRADGANVLTF.

The chain links TRBV6-5 to TRBJ2-5; TRBD2 agrees at 12 bases. Germline V gives CDR1 MNHEY, CDR2 SVGAGI. Germline trimming cut 6 bases from V and 2 bases from J; bases unmatched to any gene: 4. This CDR3 has 15 amino acids. For the CDR3, the DNA is TGTGCCAGCAGCCCTAGCGGGGGGGGGCAAGAGACCCAGTACTTC. This gives the protein CASSPSGGGQETQYF.

CDR3 bases: TGTGCCAGCAGTTACTCCTATTTGCAGGGGAAGAATGAGCAGTTCTTC. It encodes CASSYSYLQGKNEQFF. V gene TRBV6-5 combines with J gene TRBJ2-1; tentative D call: TRBD1 (6 bases). The V and J ends lost 0 bases and 7 bases respectively, with 16 bases between them. Per germline, CDR1 MNHEY and CDR2 SVGAGI. The CDR3 has 16 amino acids.

The genes are TRBV27 and TRBJ2-1; 8 bases align to TRBD2. Germline V gene data show CDR1 as MNHEY and CDR2 as SMNVEV (reference sequence). V was pared by 6 bases and J by 0 bases, with 7 bases of the junction left unmatched. The CDR3 extends over 16 amino acids. The CDR3 nucleotides read TGTGCCAGCAGCCCCTTGAGCGGGAGCTCCTACAATGAGCAGTTCTTC. Translation gives CASSPLSGSSYNEQFF.

The rearrangement joins TRBV10-3 to TRBJ1-5; the D gene is possibly TRBD1 (6 bases). The V gene's germline CDR1 is ENHRY and CDR2 SYGVKD. Trimming stripped 3 bases from V and 1 base from J, with 16 bases between. There are 17 residues in the CDR3. CDR3 region: CAISDGQQGLSNQPQHF. The CDR3 DNA sequence: TGTGCCATCAGTGATGGCCAACAGGGATTGAGCAATCAGCCCCAGCATTTT.

This chain links TRBV5-1 with TRBJ2-1, with TRBD2 identical over 8 bases. Germline CDR1 is SGHRS and CDR2 is YFSETQ. V gave up 4 bases and J gave up 0 bases; unmatched junction bases: 12. This CDR3 is built from 18 residues. The CDR3 DNA follows: TGCGCCAGCAGCCCCTCGGCGACTAGCGAGAGCTCCTACAATGAGCAGTTCTTC. Translated, it gives CASSPSATSESSYNEQFF. Looking up the rest from reference TRBV5-1 and TRBJ2-1 gives the full variable domain: KAGVTQTPRYLIKTRGQQVTLSCSPISGHRSVSWYQQTPGQGLQFLFEYFSETQRNKGNFPGRFSGRQFSNSRSEMNVSTLELGDSALYLCASSPSATSESSYNEQFFGPGTRLTVL.

The chain recombines TRBV9 with TRBJ1-1, with D tentatively TRBD1 (6 bases). V lost 0 bases, J lost 0 bases, and 9 bases lay in between. Germline values: CDR1 SGDLS, CDR2 YYNGEE. The CDR3 consists of 15 residues. The DNA of the CDR3 is TGTGCCAGCAGCGTAGTCGACAGGTTGAACACTGAAGCTTTCTTT. Its protein is CASSVVDRLNTEAFF.

The chain combines TRBV9 with TRBJ1-2; D is uncertain. CDR1 is SGDLS and CDR2 is YYNGEE in the germline V gene. The CDR3 totals 9 residues. Deletions cut 4 bases from V and 8 bases from J, with 3 bases between. As DNA, the CDR3 is TGTGCCAGCAGCCCAGGCTACACCTTC. It specifies CASSPGYTF.

The chain recombines TRBV7-9 with TRBJ2-1; tentative D call: TRBD2 (5 bases). Looked up from germline, CDR1 is SEHNR and CDR2 is FQNEAQ (reference sequence). The CDR3 consists of 13 residues. V was clipped by 4 bases and J by 6 bases, with 10 bases between them. CDR3 DNA sequence: TGTGCCAGCAGCTCCGGGGTTTCCAATGAGCAGTTCTTC. It encodes CASSSGVSNEQFF.

The CDR3 loop reads CASRWTGVDEQFF. CDR3 nucleotides: TGTGCCAGCAGGTGGACAGGGGTGGATGAGCAGTTCTTC. The chain is built from TRBV11-1 and TRBJ2-1; TRBD1 matches 9 bases. Germline V CDR1 and CDR2: SGHAT, FQDESV (reference sequence). The CDR3 runs 13 residues. Trimming at V came to 6 bases and at J to 8 bases, leaving 5 bases not matched to a gene.

The chain's CDR3 is CASSSNGGEGTEAFF. Here the CDR3 DNA reads TGTGCCAGCAGCTCTAATGGGGGCGAGGGCACTGAAGCTTTCTTT. V and J are TRBV11-2 and TRBJ1-1; D perhaps matches TRBD1 (6 bases). This CDR3 contains 15 residues. Germline V gene lookup returns CDR1 SGHAT and CDR2 FQNNGV. The germline V and J ends were trimmed by 4 bases and 4 bases, with 16 bases remaining between them.